The 2 T cell receptor beta chains in this list originate from one sample, sequenced in a study of T cells after yellow fever vaccination. TCRdb re-called the 5' RACE reads through MiXCR, storing one row per CDR3 protein. The table lists some 560,000 distinct CDR3 sequences, about a fifth of them singletons. Sequencing was performed on PBMCs, taken 15 days after the yellow fever booster vaccination. Receptors originate from a man younger than 45 who received the YFV17D yellow fever vaccine.

This rearrangement joins TRBV4-3 to TRBJ2-4; D uncertain. Trimming took off 0 bases at V and 0 bases at J, with 12 bases between the two ends. The CDR3 has 17 residues. Germline CDR1 and CDR2: LGHNA and YSLEER. The CDR3 is CASSQDRSQVAKNIQYF. The CDR3, as DNA: TGCGCCAGCAGCCAAGATAGGAGCCAAGTAGCCAAAAACATTCAGTACTTC.

V gene TRBV6-1 combines with J gene TRBJ2-5, with TRBD2 matching 7 bases. The CDR3 has 15 residues. Losses at the gene ends were 6 bases for V and 1 base for J; bases not matched to a gene: 8. Looked up from germline, CDR1 is MNHNS and CDR2 is SASEGT. This CDR3 is CASRADWGGQETQYF. The CDR3 region has the DNA TGTGCCAGCAGAGCCGATTGGGGGGGCCAAGAGACCCAGTACTTC.